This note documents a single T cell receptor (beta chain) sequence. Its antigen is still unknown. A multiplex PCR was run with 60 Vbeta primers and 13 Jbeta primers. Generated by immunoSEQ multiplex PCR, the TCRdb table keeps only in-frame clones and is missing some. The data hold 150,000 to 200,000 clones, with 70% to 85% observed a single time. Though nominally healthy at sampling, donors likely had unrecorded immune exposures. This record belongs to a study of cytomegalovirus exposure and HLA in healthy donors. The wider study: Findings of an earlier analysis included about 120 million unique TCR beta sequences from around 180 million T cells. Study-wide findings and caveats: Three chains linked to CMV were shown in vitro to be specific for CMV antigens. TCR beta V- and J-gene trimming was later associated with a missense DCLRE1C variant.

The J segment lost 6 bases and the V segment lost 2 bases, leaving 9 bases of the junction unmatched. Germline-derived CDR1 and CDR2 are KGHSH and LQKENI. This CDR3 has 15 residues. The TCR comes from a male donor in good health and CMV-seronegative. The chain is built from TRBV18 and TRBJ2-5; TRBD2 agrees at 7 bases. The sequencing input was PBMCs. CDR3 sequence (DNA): TGTGCCAGCTCACCAGCGGGGGATACGATGAAGACCCAGTACTTC. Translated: CASSPAGDTMKTQYF.